The 15 T cell receptor beta chains below were found in one sample sequenced in a study of OX40 agonist ivuxolimab in advanced cancers. Generated by immunoSEQ multiplex PCR, the TCRdb table keeps only in-frame clones and is missing some. Among 55,000 to 90,000 clones, roughly 80% were seen once, and the ten largest hold around 0.96%. Material: CD4+ or CD8+ T cells sorted from blood, obtained in a trial of the OX40 agonist ivuxolimab. The source is an adult with an advanced solid tumor such as melanoma, head and neck, liver or kidney cancer.

Only a few counts were recorded for this clone. The chain joins TRBV30 to TRBJ2-5; D call uncertain. The CDR3 covers 12 residues. Germline CDR1 is GTSNPN and CDR2 is SVGIG (reference sequence). Trimming left V 0 bases short and J 4 bases short, with 6 bases between. The CDR3 region is CAWSVRLETQYF. The DNA of the CDR3 is TGTGCCTGGAGTGTAAGGCTAGAGACCCAGTACTTC. Full variable domain (missing parts from reference TRBV30 and TRBJ2-5): SQTIHQWPATLVQPVGSPLSLECTVEGTSNPNLYWYRQAAGRGLQLLFYSVGIGQISSEVPQNLSASRPQDRQFILSSKKLLLSDSGFYLCAWSVRLETQYFGPGTRLLVL.

The rearrangement joins TRBV18 to TRBJ2-3; tentative D call: TRBD1 (6 bases). This CDR3 is built from 16 residues. Germline CDR1 and CDR2: KGHSH and LQKENI. Trimming stripped 2 bases from V and 1 base from J, with 13 bases between. The CDR3 region has the DNA TGTGCCAGCTCACCAGTCATACAGGGTGGCACAGATACGCAGTATTTT. It translates to CASSPVIQGGTDTQYF.

DNA for the CDR3: TGCGCCAGCAGTGGAGGGACTAGCGGGAGCTCCTACAATGAGCAGTTCTTC. As protein: CASSGGTSGSSYNEQFF. The chain has TRBV10-1 and TRBJ2-1; 14 positions agree with TRBD2. The CDR3 runs to 17 residues. V shed 4 bases, J shed 0 bases, and the junction held 2 bases outside the gene matches. CDR1 and CDR2 (germline): WNHNN, SYGVQD (reference sequence).

This clone was detected once. The chain links TRBV30 to TRBJ2-2, with D possibly matching TRBD1 (6 bases). The CDR3 runs 12 residues. Germline V gene sequence: CDR1 GTSNPN, CDR2 SVGIG (reference sequence). V lost 4 bases and J 6 bases, leaving 9 bases between the germline ends. The DNA of the CDR3 is TGTGCCTGGACCGCAGGGGCCGGGGAGCTGTTTTTT. Protein: CAWTAGAGELFF.

This rearrangement joins TRBV21-1 to TRBJ2-7; the listed D gene, TRBD1, was not tested against the DNA. TRBV21-1 is designated a pseudogene. This CDR3 has 14 amino acids. CDR3 sequence reads: CASSPRTVPCEQYF. The CDR3 nucleotides read TGTGCCAGCAGCCCCCGGACAGTTCCTTGCGAGCAGTACTTC.

V gene TRBV19 combines with J gene TRBJ1-2, with 9 positions matching TRBD1. CDR1 and CDR2 (germline): LNHDA, SQIVND (reference sequence). V gave up 7 bases and J gave up 4 bases; unmatched junction bases: 10. The CDR3 consists of 15 residues. The chain's CDR3 is CASTRGTGTFYGYTF. CDR3 nucleotides: TGTGCCAGTACCCGCGGGACAGGGACATTCTATGGCTACACCTTC.

This rearrangement joins TRBV14 to TRBJ2-3; D is possibly TRBD1 or TRBD2 (6 bases each). This CDR3 contains 15 residues. CDR1 SGHDN and CDR2 FVKESK come from the germline V gene. Trimming left V 0 bases short and J 6 bases short, with 13 bases between. The CDR3 loop reads CASSQDLGGHDTQYF. The CDR3, as DNA: TGTGCCAGCAGCCAAGATCTGGGGGGCCACGATACGCAGTATTTT.

J is TRBJ1-4 and V is TRBV6-6; D gene ambiguous. Germline CDR1 reads MNHNY; CDR2 reads SVGAGI (reference sequence). CDR3 length equals 13 residues. V was shortened by 5 bases and J by 6 bases, with 10 bases between the two germline ends. CDR3 sequence (DNA): TGTGCCAGCAGTGACGTCGCGGATGAAAAACTGTTTTTT. Amino acid sequence: CASSDVADEKLFF.

V gene TRBV11-2 combines with J gene TRBJ1-1; D may be TRBD1 (6 bases). The CDR3 has 14 amino acids. Germline CDR1 and CDR2: SGHAT and FQNNGV. The V end lost 1 base, the J end lost 5 bases, and 11 bases lay between the germline ends. In DNA form, the CDR3 reads TGTGCCAGCAGCTTAGCTTCAGGGGTTACTGAAGCTTTCTTT. Its translation is CASSLASGVTEAFF.

This clone was observed a single time. J is TRBJ1-2 and V is TRBV4-2; 9 bases map to TRBD1. The CDR3 has 16 residues. The germline CDR1 and CDR2 sequences are LGHNA and YNFKEQ. V dropped 5 bases and J dropped 0; count of bases not matched to a gene: 7. The CDR3 DNA follows: TGTGCCAGCAGCTATGGACAGGGGAGTACTAACTATGGCTACACCTTC. This gives the protein CASSYGQGSTNYGYTF.

The chain recombines TRBV30 with TRBJ1-4; D remains unclear. Germline V gene lookup returns CDR1 GTSNPN and CDR2 SVGIG (reference sequence). V lost 4 bases and J lost 8, with 14 bases in between. This CDR3 has 13 amino acids. The CDR3 reads CAWNRQVGEKLFF. The DNA for the CDR3 is TGTGCCTGGAATCGCCAGGTTGGGGAAAAACTGTTTTTT.

The V call is TRBV18, the J call TRBJ2-5, with D unresolved. Per the germline V gene, CDR1 is KGHSH and CDR2 is LQKENI. V dropped 2 bases and J dropped 2 bases, with 6 bases sitting between them. The CDR3 has 13 amino acids. CDR3 DNA sequence: TGTGCCAGCTCACCAGGTGTTCAAGAGACCCAGTACTTC. Amino acids: CASSPGVQETQYF.

This chain connects TRBV5-1 to TRBJ2-7; tentatively, D is TRBD2 (5 bases). The CDR3 has 12 residues. The V end lost 4 bases, the J end lost 3 bases, and 8 bases lay between the germline ends. CDR1 SGHRS and CDR2 YFSETQ come from the germline V gene. DNA of the CDR3: TGCGCCAGCAGCGCCGGGAACTACGAGCAGTACTTC. Translating it yields CASSAGNYEQYF.

The chain recombines TRBV25-1 with TRBJ1-1; 8 bases are a match to TRBD1. The junction had 8 bases not matched to a gene; V was cut back by 4 bases and J by 1 base. The CDR3 loop spans 16 amino acids. CDR1 MGHDK and CDR2 SYGVNS come from the germline V gene. The DNA for the CDR3 is TGTGCCAGCAGTGGGTGGGGACAGGTCGCGAACACTGAAGCTTTCTTT. This translates into CASSGWGQVANTEAFF.

The chain uses TRBV7-9 and TRBJ2-2; 8 nucleotides line up with TRBD1. This CDR3 is built from 16 residues. With V trimmed by 5 bases and J by 8 bases, 13 bases remained unmatched. Germline-derived CDR1 and CDR2 are SEHNR and FQNEAQ (reference sequence). CDR3 coding DNA: TGTGCCAGCAGCGCGATCGGGGGACAGGTTGGTGGGGAGCTGTTTTTT. Amino acids: CASSAIGGQVGGELFF. Full variable domain (rest looked up from reference TRBV7-9 and TRBJ2-2): DTGVSQNPRHKITKRGQNVTFRCDPISEHNRLYWYRQTLGQGPEFLTYFQNEAQLEKSRLLSDRFSAERPKGSFSTLEIQRTEQGDSAMYLCASSAIGGQVGGELFFGEGSRLTVL.